These T cell receptor beta chains were read from a single sample in a study of circulating and synovial CD4+ cells in juvenile arthritis. Assay used: immunoSEQ multiplex PCR; TCRdb lists only in-frame clones, some missing. This repertoire shows 1,500 to 2,000 clones, about 93% found once; its top ten account for roughly 3%. Sequencing was carried out using HLA-DR+ CD4+ T cells from blood. All receptors derive from a human patient with juvenile idiopathic arthritis. Some clones in this sample may be carry-over from other donors' samples. CDR3s include the opening cysteine and the closing phenylalanine or tryptophan. A D gene is named only where the DNA matches it firmly. Clone size is given for some rows only: seen once, a few or many times, or a class if the clone is expanded.

size	V	D	J	DNA	CDR3
NA	TRBV7-3	NA	TRBJ2-5	TGTGCCAGCAGCTTAAACCCGGGGGTGGAGACCCAGTACTTC	CASSLNPGVETQYF
NA	TRBV6-5	TRBD1	TRBJ1-1	TGTGCCAGCAGCCGTGGACAGGGGGCGTACACTGAAGCTTTCTTT	CASSRGQGAYTEAFF
NA	TRBV7-8	NA	TRBJ2-7	TGTGCCAGCAGCTTCGGGGGAAGAGGGTCGTGGGAGCAGTACTTC	CASSFGGRGSWEQYF
NA	TRBV11-2	TRBD2	TRBJ2-5	TGTGCCAGCAGCACTTTAGCGGGGGGGGCCGGGAGGACCCAGTACTTC	CASSTLAGGAGRTQYF
NA	TRBV6-4	NA	TRBJ2-3	TGTGCCAGCAACCCCCGAGGGCCATCCAAATACACAGATACGCAGTATTTT	CASNPRGPSKYTDTQYF
NA	TRBV5-6	TRBD2	TRBJ2-5	TGTGCCAGCGGCCCGGGGGTAGCGGGGTGGAAGACCCAGTACTTC	CASGPGVAGWKTQYF
NA	TRBV6-1	TRBD2	TRBJ2-5	TGTGCCAGCAGTGAACGGGGGGGGGAGACCCAGTACTTC	CASSERGGETQYF
NA	TRBV19	TRBD1	TRBJ2-7	TGTGCCAGTAGTGGGGGACAGGGGCCGGGGGGCGAGCAGTACTTC	CASSGGQGPGGEQYF
NA	TRBV27	NA	TRBJ1-2	TGTGCCAGCAGTTTGAGGCCCCGGAGTGGCTACACCTTC	CASSLRPRSGYTF
NA	TRBV7-3	TRBD2	TRBJ2-1	TGTGCCAGCAGCTTACTAGCGGGAAAGTACAATGAGCAGTTCTTC	CASSLLAGKYNEQFF
NA	TRBV5-1	TRBD2	TRBJ2-3	TGCGCCAGCAGCAGTCTAGCGGGGCCTGTAGATACGCAGTATTTT	CASSSLAGPVDTQYF
NA	TRBV1	NA	TRBJ2-1	TGCACCAGCAGCCAAGGGGCCGGGGGGGCCTACAATGAGCAGTTCTTC	CTSSQGAGGAYNEQFF
NA	TRBV2	NA	TRBJ2-5	TGTGCCAGCACCTTTAGAACGAGGGTGGAGACCCAGTACTTC	CASTFRTRVETQYF
NA	TRBV25-1	NA	TRBJ1-3	TGTGCCAGCGGTGGACTGAGAAACACCATATATTTT	CASGGLRNTIYF
NA	TRBV28	NA	TRBJ1-4	TGTGCCAGCAGTTTGACAGCGCAGGCTAATGAAAAACTGTTTTTT	CASSLTAQANEKLFF
NA	TRBV7-3	NA	TRBJ2-5	TGTGCCAGCAGCCCGGGTCAAGTCGGGACCCAGTACTTC	CASSPGQVGTQYF
NA	TRBV10-3	TRBD1	TRBJ1-1	TGTGCCATCAGACCGAGGGGGCTTGGCACTGAAGCTTTCTTT	CAIRPRGLGTEAFF
NA	TRBV19	NA	TRBJ1-1	TGTGCCAGTAGTATAACGGTGAACACTGAAGCTTTCTTT	CASSITVNTEAFF
NA	TRBV30	NA	TRBJ2-7	TGTGCCTGGAGTGTATCCTATTACGAGCAGTACTTC	CAWSVSYYEQYF
NA	TRBV4-3	TRBD2	TRBJ2-5	TGCGCCAGCAGCCACGAACCCTGGACTAGCGGACAAGAGACCCAGTACTTC	CASSHEPWTSGQETQYF
once	TRBV5-6	NA	TRBJ2-1	TGTGCCAGCAGCGCTCGACGGGACAAGAGCAATGAGCAGTTCTTC	CASSARRDKSNEQFF
NA	TRBV7-3	TRBD1	TRBJ1-1	TGTGCCAGCAGCTTATTTGGCAGGGGGCTCACTGAAGCTTTCTTT	CASSLFGRGLTEAFF
NA	TRBV10-2	TRBD2	TRBJ2-7	TGCGCCAGCAGTGAGTTCCAGCGGGGGGGCTCGGACGAGCAGTACTTC	CASSEFQRGGSDEQYF
once	TRBV2	TRBD2	TRBJ2-7	TGTGCCAGCATCAGCACTAGCGGGAGGGCCTCGCAGTACTTC	CASISTSGRASQYF
NA	TRBV10-3	NA	TRBJ1-1	TGTGCCATCAGTGACCCCAAGGGGCTCACTGAAGCTTTCTTT	CAISDPKGLTEAFF
once	TRBV27	NA	TRBJ2-2	TGTGCCAGCAGTCAGTCTTTCGGGGAGCTGTTTTTT	CASSQSFGELFF
once	TRBV30	NA	TRBJ1-1	TGTGCCTGGAGTGTTGGGCAGGGGAGAACTGAAGCTTTCTTT	CAWSVGQGRTEAFF